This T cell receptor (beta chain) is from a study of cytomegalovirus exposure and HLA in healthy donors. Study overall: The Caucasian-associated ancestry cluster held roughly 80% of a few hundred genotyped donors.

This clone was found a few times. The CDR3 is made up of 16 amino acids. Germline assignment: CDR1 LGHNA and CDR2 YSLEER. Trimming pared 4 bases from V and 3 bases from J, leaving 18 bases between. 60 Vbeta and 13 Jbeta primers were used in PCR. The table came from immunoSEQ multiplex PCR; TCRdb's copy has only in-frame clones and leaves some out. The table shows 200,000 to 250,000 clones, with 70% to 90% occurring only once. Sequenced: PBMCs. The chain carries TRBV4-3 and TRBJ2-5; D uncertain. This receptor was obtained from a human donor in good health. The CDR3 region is CASSPERGGWEETQYF. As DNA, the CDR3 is TGCGCCAGCAGCCCTGAGCGAGGCGGTTGGGAAGAGACCCAGTACTTC.